The entry below gives a single T cell receptor (beta chain) sequence along with its context. What antigen it recognizes has not been identified. No much larger clone is present one base from it, and per-base qualities are unavailable. The source of the sample is a study of naive and memory T cell subsets (dated by TCRdb to about 2017). Some background on the complete study: Sorted naive and memory T cell subsets from peripheral blood were analyzed in the study using a UMI-based, open-source pipeline for TCR alpha and beta sequencing. Complete agreement was observed between the functional CMV T cell responses and the IgG serology results. RNA was DNase-treated and reverse transcribed with TCR constant-region primers, mostly using SuperScript III.

V was cut back by 1 base and J by 0 bases, leaving a gap of 16 bases between them. CDR1 and CDR2, per the germline V gene (reference sequence), are DFQATT and SNEGSKA. The CDR3 contains 17 residues, cysteine and phenylalanine counted. This entry keeps only the CDR3 DNA: 51 bases, framed from base 1. From the second PCR step onward, the TCR alpha chain libraries and the TCR beta chain libraries were amplified separately. CMV status of each donor was established by measuring IFNgamma production from CD4+ T cells after fresh PBMCs were stimulated overnight with CMV viral lysate. Using Miltenyi beads, CD4 T cells were first positively selected, and CD8 T cells were then positively selected from the CD4-negative fraction. After staining for CD3, CD4, CD8, CD45RA, CD27 and a live/dead dye, cells were sorted on a BD Aria II into four subsets based on CD45RA and CD27. Blood was obtained from a few healthy volunteers, and the blood from each volunteer was fractionated into CD4 and CD8 T cells and subsequently into four differentiation subsets. Approximately 120 ml of peripheral blood was taken from each donor, and PBMC were separated by density-gradient centrifugation on Ficoll-Paque PLUS. Sorted cells were lysed in RLT buffer, and RNA was extracted with a Qiagen RNeasy kit and stored at -80°C.

Study-wide findings and limitations: The abundance of TCRs followed a power law with an exponent that differed between naive and memory subsets yet stayed consistent across the three individuals. Once error correction was done, more than 90% of naive TCR sequences showed up just once, which made the naive abundance distributions much steeper than those of the memory subsets. RNA-based TCR counts may be influenced by expression changes linked to T cell activation and differentiation. Gini index rose and Shannon and inverse Simpson diversity fell from naive through CM, EM and EMRA in both CD4 and CD8 cells. Naive repertoires, especially CD8, contained a few larger clonotypes, possibly memory cells re-expressing CD45RA. Single alpha or beta chain sequences, rather than paired alpha/beta receptors, were used to define clonotypes. No ground truth was available to validate the repertoire findings for the naive and memory subsets.

The library was prepared using UMI-ligation and nested PCR. An equimolar mix of two oligonucleotides covering both TRBC1 and TRBC2 was used as the beta constant-region primer. A single-stranded oligonucleotide containing the SP2 primer and a 12-nucleotide UMI was joined to the 3' end of the cDNA by T4 RNA ligase 1. Four rounds of PCR were used to amplify ligated cDNA, with nested alpha and beta constant-region primers being used together with the SP2 primer. The ligation reaction was kept at 16 degrees C for roughly 18-24 hours. To avoid over-amplification, PCR2 was usually performed as a SYBR Green qPCR and halted once a predetermined threshold was reached. All purifications after the first were performed with Agencourt AMPure XP magnetic beads. Library quantification was done by Qubit, followed by a TapeStation check on which the main peak was expected at around 650 bp. Sequencing of the pooled libraries was done on an Illumina MiSeq using v2 2x251 paired-end kits, which typically yielded about 1-2 million reads per sample. Each sample library was pooled at approximately 4.2 nM, and about 4.5-7.5% PhiX was included to improve cluster recognition. The authors' pipeline ran thus. Using tag matching that tolerated one base-pair mismatch, Decombinator assigned V and J genes to FASTQ reads that had been processed by Demultiplexor. UMIs were used by Collapsinator to correct both sequencing errors and frequency errors arising from PCR heterogeneity. CDR3Translator translated TCRs and extracted CDR3s from the conserved cysteine to the FGXG phenylalanine, flagging non-productive sequences. Repertoires were subsampled to equal numbers of UMI-defined TCRs before Gini, Shannon entropy and inverse Simpson indices were calculated. Within the linear range, a power law was fitted to clonotype abundance distributions using maximum likelihood. When run on a single naive CD8 sample, MIGEC and the pipeline yielded similar UMI counts, similar unique TCR numbers and similar clonal distributions. In one analysis, naive TCRs that were also found in any memory subset of the same donor were excluded from the naive repertoire. A set of approximately 7,300 CMV-associated CDR3 sequences, compiled from VDJdb and a published dataset, was used to search the repertoires. Using fastp trimming at Q25 and MiXCR clonotype assembly, TCRdb reanalyzed the public sequencing data and kept in-frame beta chains. Each entry is one CDR3 protein sequence, shown with its most common DNA and genes. TCRdb, rather than the study authors, made the V and J calls. Across this sample there are around 160,000 distinct CDR3 sequences, with over 15% seen only once. Jointly, the top ten make up 0.14% to 0.15% of the sample.

The V and J genes are TRBV20-1 and TRBJ1-5; the D gene is possibly TRBD1, with 5 bases matching. This receptor was taken from a human donor in good health. The sequenced sample consisted of naive CD4+ T cells from blood. The cell subset or site label, read with the paper, signifies: naive T cells, CD45RA high CD27+. For the CDR3, the sequence is CSARATGPGISNQPQHF. The DNA is as follows: TGCAGTGCTAGAGCAACGGGCCCAGGGATTAGCAATCAGCCCCAGCATTTT.